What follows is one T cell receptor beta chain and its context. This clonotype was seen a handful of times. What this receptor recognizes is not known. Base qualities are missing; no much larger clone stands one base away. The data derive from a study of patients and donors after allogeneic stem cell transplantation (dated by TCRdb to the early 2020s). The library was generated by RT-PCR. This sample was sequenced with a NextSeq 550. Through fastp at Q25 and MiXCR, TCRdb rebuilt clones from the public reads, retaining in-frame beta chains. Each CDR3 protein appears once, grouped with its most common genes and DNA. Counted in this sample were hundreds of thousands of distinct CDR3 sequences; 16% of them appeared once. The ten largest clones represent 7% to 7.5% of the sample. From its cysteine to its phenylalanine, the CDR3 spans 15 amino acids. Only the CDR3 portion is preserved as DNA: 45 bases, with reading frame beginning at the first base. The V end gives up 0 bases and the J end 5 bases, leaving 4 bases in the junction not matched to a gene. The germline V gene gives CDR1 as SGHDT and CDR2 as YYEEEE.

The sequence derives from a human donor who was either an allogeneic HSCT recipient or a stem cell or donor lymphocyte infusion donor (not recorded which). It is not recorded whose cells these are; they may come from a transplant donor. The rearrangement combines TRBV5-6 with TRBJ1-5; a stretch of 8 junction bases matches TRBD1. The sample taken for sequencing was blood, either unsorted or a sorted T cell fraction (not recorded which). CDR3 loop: CASSLGGQGHQPQHF. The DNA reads TGTGCCAGCAGCTTGGGAGGACAGGGCCATCAGCCCCAGCATTTT.